The 25 T cell receptor beta chains below come from one sample, sequenced in a study of early T cells in non-severe SARS-CoV-2 infection. TCRdb independently ran MiXCR on the 5' RACE reads; one entry per CDR3 protein. Here the sample spans some 62,000 distinct CDR3 sequences, roughly a tenth being singletons. Sequenced material: whole blood. The receptors here all came from an adult who was a healthcare worker with PCR-confirmed SARS-CoV-2 infection or an uninfected control (not recorded which).

The sample holds a few counts of this clonotype. This chain joins TRBV5-1 and TRBJ2-7, with 9 bases that match TRBD1. This CDR3 has 16 residues. The J segment lost 1 base and the V segment lost 7 bases, leaving 12 bases of the junction unmatched. Germline loops: CDR1 SGHRS, CDR2 YFSETQ. CDR3 DNA: TGCGCCAGCTCGGATAGGTCGGGGACAGGGTCCTACGAGCAGTACGTC. Amino acids: CASSDRSGTGSYEQYV.

This clonotype appeared a few times. The chain recombines TRBV5-1 with TRBJ1-2; TRBD1 is a possible D gene (6 bases). In germline, CDR1 is SGHRS, CDR2 YFSETQ. This CDR3 has 13 residues. V was clipped by 3 bases and J by 8 bases, with 14 bases between them. Here the CDR3 reads CASSYRDVDGYTF. The CDR3 region has the DNA TGCGCCAGCAGCTACAGGGACGTCGACGGCTACACCTTC.

The chain employs TRBV12-3 or TRBV12-4 and TRBJ2-1; 8 nucleotides agree with TRBD1. V shed 7 bases and J 3 bases; nucleotides not matched to a gene: 11. The CDR3 contains 16 residues. The CDR3 here is CASTSRTGQFYNEQFF. The CDR3 nucleotides read TGTGCCAGCACCTCCAGGACAGGGCAATTCTACAATGAGCAGTTCTTC.

This clonotype was counted a few times. The rearrangement uses TRBV6-1 and TRBJ2-5; D remains unclear. Trimming cost V 1 base and J 1 base, with 10 bases left between them. From germline, CDR1 is MNHNS and CDR2 SASEGT. The CDR3 spans 15 residues. DNA for the CDR3: TGTGCCAGCAGTGAAGTCCTTGGCAGCCAAGAGACCCAGTACTTC. Its protein is CASSEVLGSQETQYF.

This clonotype was seen at least ten times. This chain links TRBV6-6 with TRBJ2-3, with 8 bases that match TRBD2. There are 17 residues in the CDR3. V lost 2 bases to trimming and J lost 3 bases; unmatched junction nucleotides: 10. Germline loops: CDR1 MNHNY, CDR2 SVGAGI (reference sequence). The CDR3 here is CASSYGVAGFPTDTQYF. The DNA of the CDR3 is TGTGCCAGCAGTTACGGGGTAGCGGGGTTCCCAACAGATACGCAGTATTTT.

Ten or more counts support this clonotype. The V gene is TRBV15, the J gene TRBJ1-6; no clear D. V lost 0 bases and J lost 6, with 6 bases in between. The CDR3 sequence is 14 residues long. CDR1 and CDR2 (germline): LNHNV, YYDKDF (reference sequence). This CDR3 is CATSRDPANSPLHF. Here the CDR3 DNA reads TGTGCCACCAGCAGAGATCCTGCTAATTCACCCCTCCACTTT.

This clonotype was seen many times. This sequence joins TRBV18 and TRBJ1-1, with D maybe TRBD1 (5 bases). The CDR3 covers 15 residues. Germline V gene sequence: CDR1 KGHSH, CDR2 LQKENI. With 4 bases removed from V and 1 base from J, the gap between germline ends came to 13 bases. The CDR3 sequence is CASSLRGVGNTEAFF. CDR3 DNA: TGTGCCAGCTCACTCCGAGGGGTGGGGAACACTGAAGCTTTCTTT.

In this sample, this clonotype turned up a few times. V gene TRBV10-3 combines with J gene TRBJ1-1; D uncertain. CDR1 and CDR2 from the germline V gene are ENHRY and SYGVKD. Trimming took 0 bases from V and 4 from J, leaving 12 bases between them. The CDR3 is 15 amino acids. CDR3 region: CAISESTRITTEAFF. The DNA for the CDR3 is TGTGCCATCAGTGAGTCGACGAGGATTACCACTGAAGCTTTCTTT.

This chain joins TRBV20-1 and TRBJ1-1, with 8 bases matching TRBD1. Trimming took 2 bases from V and 4 from J; bases not matched to a gene: 6. This CDR3 comprises 14 residues. Germline assignment: CDR1 DFQATT and CDR2 SNEGSKA (reference sequence). This CDR3 reads CSARMDRVGTEAFF. In DNA form, the CDR3 reads TGCAGTGCTAGAATGGACAGGGTAGGCACTGAAGCTTTCTTT.

The J gene is TRBJ1-4, the V gene TRBV19; D unclear. Germline V gives CDR1 LNHDA, CDR2 SQIVND (reference sequence). CDR3 length: 14 residues. Trimming removed 6 bases at V and 2 bases at J, with 10 bases between. The CDR3 DNA follows: TGTGCCAGTAGGAAGAGGCAGACTAATGAAAAACTGTTTTTT. Its translation is CASRKRQTNEKLFF.

This clonotype was detected a few times. The genes are TRBV7-9 and TRBJ2-1; 11 bases agree with TRBD2. The CDR3 covers 15 residues. The V gene's germline CDR1 is SEHNR and CDR2 FQNEAQ (reference sequence). The junction had 4 bases not matched to a gene; V was cut back by 4 bases and J by 5 bases. CDR3 in amino acids: CASSSTSGAHNEQFF. In DNA, the CDR3 is TGTGCCAGCAGCTCGACTAGCGGGGCCCACAATGAGCAGTTCTTC.

The chain carries TRBV7-8 and TRBJ2-7; 10 bases are shared with TRBD1. The CDR3 loop spans 16 amino acids. Per the germline V gene, CDR1 is SGHVS and CDR2 is FQNEAQ. With 5 bases clipped from V and 6 bases from J, the junction kept 13 bases outside the gene matches. The DNA for the CDR3 is TGTGCCAGCAGCATACCGGGACAGGGGATTGGCGGCGAGCAGTACGTC. Translation gives CASSIPGQGIGGEQYV.

This clonotype has ten or more counts. The chain couples TRBV6-1 to TRBJ2-1; no definite D call. This CDR3 region has 12 residues. The ends were cut back, 4 bases at V and 10 bases at J, with 11 bases in the middle. Germline assignment: CDR1 MNHNS and CDR2 SASEGT. CDR3 sequence: CASSVGVREQFF. The DNA for the CDR3 is TGTGCCAGCAGTGTCGGTGTAAGGGAGCAGTTCTTC.

This CDR3 reads CASSVGSNSNQPQHF. CDR3 DNA sequence: TGCGCCAGCAGTGTGGGAAGCAATAGCAATCAGCCCCAGCATTTT. The V call is TRBV10-2, the J call TRBJ1-5, with unresolved D. Germline CDR1 is WSHSY and CDR2 is SAAADI. V dropped 4 bases and J dropped 0 bases, with 10 bases sitting between them. CDR3 length equals 15 residues.

Ten or more counts support this clonotype. The V gene is TRBV20-1, the J gene TRBJ1-1; the D gene is possibly TRBD1 (5 bases). The germline gives CDR1 DFQATT, CDR2 SNEGSKA (reference sequence). Trimming shortened V by 3 bases and J by 2 bases, and 10 bases separated the two germline ends. This CDR3 has 13 amino acids. This chain's CDR3 is CSARVGVNTEAFF. The DNA of the CDR3 is TGCAGTGCTAGGGTAGGGGTTAACACTGAAGCTTTCTTT.

This clonotype has at least ten counts. The J gene is TRBJ2-5, the V gene TRBV5-1; D uncertain. The V and J ends lost 4 bases and 5 bases respectively, with 6 bases between them. Per germline, CDR1 SGHRS and CDR2 YFSETQ. The CDR3 covers 11 residues. CDR3 loop: CASSLAETQYF. The DNA of the CDR3 is TGCGCCAGCAGCCTGGCCGAGACCCAGTACTTC. Full variable domain (rest looked up from reference TRBV5-1 and TRBJ2-5): KAGVTQTPRYLIKTRGQQVTLSCSPISGHRSVSWYQQTPGQGLQFLFEYFSETQRNKGNFPGRFSGRQFSNSRSEMNVSTLELGDSALYLCASSLAETQYFGPGTRLLVL.

This clonotype showed up just a few times. The rearrangement links TRBV28 to TRBJ2-1, with 9 positions matching TRBD1. The CDR3 is made up of 15 amino acids. Germline CDR1 reads MDHEN; CDR2 reads SYDVKM. The V and J ends lost 3 bases and 6 bases, in that order; junction bases with no gene match: 6. CDR3 in DNA: TGTGCCAGCAGTTTCCCGGGACAGGGTAGCAATGAGCAGTTCTTC. It translates to CASSFPGQGSNEQFF.

This clonotype has ten or more counts. The chain links TRBV24-1 to TRBJ2-1, with D unresolved. Germline CDR1 and CDR2: KGHDR and SFDVKD. The V end lost 6 bases, the J end lost 1 base, and 6 bases lay between the germline ends. The CDR3 runs 13 residues. CDR3 sequence (DNA): TGTGCCACCAGTCCAGGATCCTACAATGAGCAGTTCTTC. It specifies CATSPGSYNEQFF.

This rearrangement joins TRBV6-5 to TRBJ1-2; 11 nucleotides line up with TRBD1. The CDR3 is made up of 17 amino acids. Unmatched junction bases numbered 9, after V lost 2 bases and J lost 4 bases. The germline CDR1 and CDR2 sequences are MNHEY and SVGAGI. The CDR3 region is CASSYTIQGTGGYGYTF. Here the CDR3 DNA reads TGTGCCAGCAGTTACACCATACAGGGGACAGGGGGCTATGGCTACACCTTC.

In this sample, this clonotype turned up many times. The chain couples TRBV29-1 to TRBJ2-6, with D perhaps given as TRBD1 or TRBD2 (5 bases each). This CDR3 has 15 residues. Germline V gene sequence: CDR1 SQVTM, CDR2 ANQGSEA. The ends were cut back, 7 bases at V and 0 bases at J, with 13 bases in the middle. CDR3 DNA sequence: TGCAGCGCGGGGCCATTCCACTCTGGGGCCAACGTCCTGACTTTC. Protein: CSAGPFHSGANVLTF.

This chain joins TRBV7-6 and TRBJ2-5; 10 nucleotides agree with TRBD2. Germline V gene lookup returns CDR1 SGHVS and CDR2 FNYEAQ. The V gene end was trimmed by 1 base and the J gene end by 2 bases; junction bases not matched to a gene: 1. This CDR3 has 15 residues. The CDR3 DNA reads TGTGCCAGCAGCTTAGTAGCGGGGGGACAAGAGACCCAGTACTTC. Amino acids: CASSLVAGGQETQYF.

This clonotype was detected a few times. The chain combines TRBV29-1 with TRBJ1-4; maybe TRBD1 (6 bases). Germline CDR1 and CDR2: SQVTM and ANQGSEA. The V end was cut by 4 bases, the J end by 8 bases, with 23 bases between. CDR3 length equals 16 residues. The CDR3 reads CSVAPGGGLGKEKLFF. Written as DNA, the CDR3 is TGCAGCGTTGCCCCCGGGGGGGGGCTAGGAAAAGAAAAACTGTTTTTT.

This clonotype was seen a few times. This rearrangement joins TRBV2 to TRBJ2-1; tentatively, D is TRBD1 or TRBD2 (5 bases each). The germline CDR1 and CDR2 sequences are SNHLY and FYNNEI. The CDR3 consists of 13 residues. Deletions cut 5 bases from V and 4 bases from J, with 9 bases between. CDR3 amino acids: CASSRGAYNEQFF. Written as DNA, the CDR3 is TGTGCCAGCAGTCGAGGGGCATACAATGAGCAGTTCTTC.

This clonotype was counted a few times. The V and J genes are TRBV10-2 and TRBJ2-1; tentatively, D is TRBD1 or TRBD2 (5 bases each). The ends were cut back, 7 bases at V and 1 base at J, with 17 bases in the middle. From germline, CDR1 is WSHSY and CDR2 SAAADI. The CDR3 covers 16 residues. CDR3 in DNA: TGCGCCAGCAAAATGACGGGGCCGCCGTCCTACAATGAGCAGTTCTTC. Its protein is CASKMTGPPSYNEQFF.

This chain connects TRBV14 to TRBJ2-5, with a possible D match to TRBD1 (6 bases). This CDR3 region has 16 residues. Germline CDR1 SGHDN, CDR2 FVKESK. V was cut by 3 bases and J by 2 bases, with 16 bases left in between. CDR3 DNA sequence: TGTGCCAGCAGCCACCTAAGGACAGTTCCTCAAGAGACCCAGTACTTC. Its translation is CASSHLRTVPQETQYF.